This passage covers 31 T cell receptor beta chains from one sample sequenced in a study of blood T cell repertoires in COVID-19. Some clones are missing from TCRdb's copy, which holds only in-frame ones; the method was immunoSEQ multiplex PCR. The data hold hundreds of thousands of clones, with 65% to 90% observed a single time. Sequencing used peripheral blood. The receptors come from a man aged 50 or older with active or convalescent COVID-19.

CDR3 sequence: CASSGQFQETQYF. CDR3 in DNA: TGTGCCAGCTCTGGACAGTTCCAAGAGACCCAGTACTTC. This chain uses TRBV18 with TRBJ2-5, with D possibly TRBD1 on 6 matching bases. Looked up from germline, CDR1 is KGHSH and CDR2 is LQKENI. This CDR3 spans 13 amino acids. Trimming stripped 6 bases from V and 1 base from J, with 9 bases between.

This sequence joins TRBV6-5 and TRBJ1-3, with TRBD1 matching over 7 bases. The germline gives CDR1 MNHEY, CDR2 SVGAGI. V trimming: 8 bases; J trimming: 0 bases; junction bases outside the gene matches: 7. This CDR3 is 15 amino acids long. The CDR3 loop reads CASARDSGSGNTIYF. CDR3 DNA sequence: TGTGCCAGCGCCCGGGACAGCGGCTCTGGAAACACCATATATTTT.

This clone appeared a single time. The chain couples TRBV6-2 or TRBV6-3 to TRBJ2-7; 14 bases fit TRBD2. V lost 6 bases, J lost 2 bases, and 3 bases stayed unmatched. The CDR3 contains 15 residues. Germline CDR1 and CDR2: MNHEY and SVGEGT. The CDR3 DNA follows: TGTGCCAGCAGCGGACTAGCGGGAGGTACCTACGAGCAGTACTTC. This encodes CASSGLAGGTYEQYF.

The chain carries TRBV12-3 or TRBV12-4 and TRBJ2-7, with unresolved D. The CDR3 is made up of 11 amino acids. Trimming cost V 5 bases and J 6 bases, with 8 bases left between them. CDR3 loop: CASSRGPEQYF. CDR3 nucleotides: TGTGCCAGCAGTCGCGGTCCCGAGCAGTACTTC.

The gene calls are TRBV27 and TRBJ2-3, with D possibly matching TRBD2 (6 bases). The V end was cut by 8 bases, the J end by 0 bases, with 18 bases between. Germline V gene sequence: CDR1 MNHEY, CDR2 SMNVEV (reference sequence). The CDR3 sequence is 16 residues long. The DNA for the CDR3 is TGTGCCAGCGGGACGGGAGCCCGAGCTAGCACAGATACGCAGTATTTT. Translation: CASGTGARASTDTQYF.

V gene TRBV5-1 combines with J gene TRBJ2-5, with TRBD2 matching over 10 bases. With 4 bases clipped from V and 9 bases from J, the junction kept 12 bases outside the gene matches. Germline CDR1 and CDR2: SGHRS and YFSETQ. This CDR3 is built from 15 residues. Written as DNA, the CDR3 is TGCGCCAGCAGCCCGCGAACTAGCGGGGCAGAACCCCAGTACTTC. Protein: CASSPRTSGAEPQYF.

The chain has TRBV24-1 and TRBJ2-1, with D possibly being TRBD2 (6 bases). The CDR3 covers 17 residues. V was trimmed by 3 bases and J by 1 base, leaving 15 bases between them. Per the germline V gene, CDR1 is KGHDR and CDR2 is SFDVKD. Here the CDR3 reads CATSDPRWGESYNEQFF. CDR3 DNA sequence: TGTGCCACCAGTGATCCCCGATGGGGGGAGTCCTACAATGAGCAGTTCTTC.

This clone has a single count. V gene TRBV5-1 combines with J gene TRBJ2-7; maybe TRBD1 (6 bases). Germline V gene data show CDR1 as SGHRS and CDR2 as YFSETQ. The CDR3 spans 14 residues. V gave up 3 bases and J gave up 6 bases, with 16 bases separating them. The CDR3 nucleotides read TGCGCCAGCAGCTACGATACAGGGTCGGTCGAGCAGTACTTC. This gives the protein CASSYDTGSVEQYF. Combining the CDR3 with reference TRBV5-1 and TRBJ2-7 gives the whole variable domain KAGVTQTPRYLIKTRGQQVTLSCSPISGHRSVSWYQQTPGQGLQFLFEYFSETQRNKGNFPGRFSGRQFSNSRSEMNVSTLELGDSALYLCASSYDTGSVEQYFGPGTRLTVT.

The J gene is TRBJ1-5, the V gene TRBV28; 7 bases are a match to TRBD1. V dropped 2 bases and J dropped 4; count of bases not matched to a gene: 8. Germline CDR1 reads MDHEN; CDR2 reads SYDVKM. The CDR3 is 16 residues long. The CDR3: CASSLVNRGKNQPQHF. CDR3 in DNA: TGTGCCAGCAGTTTAGTGAACAGGGGCAAAAATCAGCCCCAGCATTTT. The variable domain in full, completed from reference TRBV28 and TRBJ1-5, reads DVKVTQSSRYLVKRTGEKVFLECVQDMDHENMFWYRQDPGLGLRLIYFSYDVKMKEKGDIPEGYSVSREKKERFSLILESASTNQTSMYLCASSLVNRGKNQPQHFGDGTRLSIL.

This chain uses TRBV12-5 with TRBJ1-1; D is perhaps TRBD1 (5 bases). This CDR3 has 13 residues. CDR1 and CDR2 (germline): LGHNT, FRNRAP. V lost 7 bases to trimming and J lost 0 bases, with 9 bases between them. The CDR3 DNA sequence: TGTGCTAGTGAGGGGATAATGAACACTGAAGCTTTCTTT. Its translation: CASEGIMNTEAFF.

The sample holds a few counts of this clone. The chain carries TRBV19 and TRBJ2-3; TRBD2 matches at 11 bases. Germline values: CDR1 LNHDA, CDR2 SQIVND (reference sequence). The V gene end was trimmed by 1 base and the J gene end by 2 bases; junction bases not matched to a gene: 8. The CDR3 consists of 18 residues. The CDR3 bases are TGTGCCAGTAGTATAGCCCGACTAGCGGGGAGACTCACAGATACGCAGTATTTT. Amino acids: CASSIARLAGRLTDTQYF.

This chain connects TRBV5-1 to TRBJ2-1, with D tentatively TRBD2 (5 bases). CDR1 is SGHRS and CDR2 is YFSETQ in the germline V gene. The length of the CDR3 is 14 residues. The ends were cut back, 0 bases at V and 5 bases at J, with 9 bases in the middle. CDR3 nucleotide sequence: TGCGCCAGCAGCTTGGAGAGGGTAAACAATGAGCAGTTCTTC. Amino acid sequence: CASSLERVNNEQFF.

The rearrangement joins TRBV30 to TRBJ2-7; 13 bases agree with TRBD2. CDR1 is GTSNPN, CDR2 SVGIG, per germline (reference sequence). V lost 1 base to trimming and J lost 0 bases; unmatched junction nucleotides: 15. The CDR3 consists of 20 residues. CDR3: CAWSAISGTSGVTSSYEQYF. DNA of the CDR3: TGTGCCTGGAGTGCGATCTCCGGGACTAGCGGGGTAACGAGCTCCTACGAGCAGTACTTC. The full variable domain, its missing parts supplied by reference TRBV30 and TRBJ2-7, is SQTIHQWPATLVQPVGSPLSLECTVEGTSNPNLYWYRQAAGRGLQLLFYSVGIGQISSEVPQNLSASRPQDRQFILSSKKLLLSDSGFYLCAWSAISGTSGVTSSYEQYFGPGTRLTVT.

The chain is built from TRBV10-3 and TRBJ2-7; a weak D match, TRBD1 (6 bases). With 8 bases removed from V and 6 bases from J, the gap between germline ends came to 14 bases. CDR1 is ENHRY and CDR2 is SYGVKD in the germline V gene. This CDR3 spans 12 amino acids. The CDR3 loop reads CAIAQGLGEQYF. The CDR3 nucleotides read TGTGCCATCGCACAGGGTCTCGGCGAGCAGTACTTC.

This chain connects TRBV7-2 to TRBJ2-7; D remains unclear. V lost 2 bases and J lost 2, with 10 bases in between. The CDR3 sequence is 14 residues long. CDR1 and CDR2 from the germline V gene are SGHTA and FQGNSA. The CDR3 sequence is CASSLLVLAYEQYF. CDR3 in DNA: TGTGCCAGCAGCTTATTAGTCCTTGCCTACGAGCAGTACTTC.

The chain has TRBV28 and TRBJ1-5; D is perhaps TRBD1 (5 bases). The germline V and J ends were trimmed by 6 bases and 7 bases, with 16 bases remaining between them. Germline-derived CDR1 and CDR2 are MDHEN and SYDVKM. The CDR3 has 14 amino acids. The CDR3 coding sequence is TGTGCCAGCAGCTTGGGGGGAGGGAAACAGCCCCAGCATTTT. Protein: CASSLGGGKQPQHF.

The chain employs TRBV6-2 or TRBV6-3 and TRBJ2-7; TRBD1 matches 7 bases. The V gene end was trimmed by 2 bases and the J gene end by 0 bases; junction bases not matched to a gene: 10. The CDR3 is 17 amino acids. Germline-derived CDR1 and CDR2 are MNHEY and SVGEGT. CDR3 DNA sequence: TGTGCCAGCAGTTACCCGCCCTCGGACAGGTCCTCCTACGAGCAGTACTTC. Translating gives CASSYPPSDRSSYEQYF.

V and J are TRBV29-1 and TRBJ2-1; possible D gene TRBD2, 6 bases. Germline assignment: CDR1 SQVTM and CDR2 ANQGSEA. The CDR3 totals 16 residues. V shed 4 bases and J shed 4 bases, with 20 bases lying between them. The CDR3 loop reads CSVVGISGGPYNEQFF. The CDR3 DNA reads as TGCAGCGTTGTTGGGATTTCCGGAGGGCCGTACAATGAGCAGTTCTTC.

The rearrangement joins TRBV12-3 or TRBV12-4 to TRBJ2-1; D remains unclear. The CDR3 extends over 12 amino acids. Trimming removed 0 bases from V and 7 bases from J, with 4 bases in between. CDR3 protein: CASSLARNEQFF. The CDR3 DNA sequence: TGTGCCAGCAGTTTAGCGCGAAATGAGCAGTTCTTC.

The chain has TRBV6-4 and TRBJ1-5; D remains unclear. CDR3 length equals 16 residues. Germline assignment: CDR1 MRHNA and CDR2 SNTAGT. V was trimmed by 6 bases and J by 2 bases, leaving 17 bases between them. CDR3 region: CASRLPLRRGNQPQHF. The CDR3 nucleotides are TGTGCCAGCAGACTCCCTTTAAGGAGGGGCAATCAGCCCCAGCATTTT.

The chain employs TRBV29-1 and TRBJ2-2; unclear D gene. The V end lost 5 bases, the J end lost 2 bases, and 6 bases lay between the germline ends. Per the germline V gene, CDR1 is SQVTM and CDR2 is ANQGSEA. The CDR3 consists of 12 residues. In nucleotides, the CDR3 is TGCAGCGTTCACAGTAACACCGGGGAGCTGTTTTTT. Protein product: CSVHSNTGELFF.

This chain connects TRBV7-8 to TRBJ2-5; D possibly corresponds to TRBD2 (6 bases). This CDR3 has 16 amino acids. Trimming cost V 0 bases and J 5 bases, with 16 bases left between them. Germline lookup yields CDR1 SGHVS and CDR2 FQNEAQ. CDR3 bases: TGTGCCAGCAGCTTAGCGCGGGATCTGGCCGCCGAGACCCAGTACTTC. This codes for CASSLARDLAAETQYF.

The chain couples TRBV6-2 or TRBV6-3 to TRBJ2-7; 11 bases fit TRBD2. There are 15 residues in the CDR3. Germline CDR1 reads MNHEY; CDR2 reads SVGEGT. Trimming cost V 6 bases and J 4 bases; bases outside gene matches: 8. The CDR3 coding sequence is TGTGCCAGCAGCAAACCGGGACTAGCGGTATACGAGCAGTACTTC. Translated: CASSKPGLAVYEQYF.

The chain links TRBV11-1 to TRBJ2-2, with a possible D match to TRBD1 (6 bases). CDR1 is SGHAT, CDR2 FQDESV, per germline (reference sequence). Trimming took 4 bases from V and 4 from J, leaving 10 bases between them. CDR3 length: 14 residues. CDR3 region: CASSSTGLTGELFF. In DNA, the CDR3 is TGTGCCAGCAGCTCCACAGGGCTCACCGGGGAGCTGTTTTTT.

This clone was seen more than once but under ten times. The V call is TRBV19, the J call TRBJ1-5, with D uncertain. The CDR3 length is 14 residues. V was pared by 1 base and J by 0 bases, with 4 bases between. CDR1 is LNHDA and CDR2 is SQIVND in the germline V gene (reference sequence). The CDR3 reads CASSIGSSNQPQHF. The CDR3, as DNA: TGTGCCAGTAGTATAGGGAGTAGCAATCAGCCCCAGCATTTT.

J is TRBJ2-3 and V is TRBV7-6, with D possibly being TRBD1 (5 bases). Germline CDR1 SGHVS, CDR2 FNYEAQ. CDR3 length: 16 amino acids. The V end was cut by 5 bases, the J end by 0 bases, with 15 bases between. CDR3 nucleotides: TGTGCCAGCAGCCCAAGGGGCGGTATGAGCACAGATACGCAGTATTTT. It yields the protein CASSPRGGMSTDTQYF.

This rearrangement joins TRBV2 to TRBJ2-7, with TRBD2 as a possible D gene (5 bases). CDR3 length: 17 residues. Per the germline V gene, CDR1 is SNHLY and CDR2 is FYNNEI. With 6 bases removed from V and 2 bases from J, the gap between germline ends came to 23 bases. The CDR3 reads CASRKQIGGGGAYEQYF. The DNA of the CDR3 is TGTGCCAGCAGAAAACAAATCGGAGGCGGTGGGGCCTACGAGCAGTACTTC.

The CDR3 region has the DNA TGTGCCAGCAGCTCAACTAGCGGGGGGGACACCGGGGAGCTGTTTTTT. As protein: CASSSTSGGDTGELFF. The chain recombines TRBV7-6 with TRBJ2-2; 13 bases line up with TRBD2. This CDR3 comprises 16 residues. Trimming took 4 bases from V and 3 from J; bases not matched to a gene: 2. Germline V gene lookup returns CDR1 SGHVS and CDR2 FNYEAQ. The full variable domain, its missing parts supplied by reference TRBV7-6 and TRBJ2-2, is GAGVSQSPRYKVTKRGQDVALRCDPISGHVSLYWYRQALGQGPEFLTYFNYEAQQDKSGLPNDRFSAERPEGSISTLTIQRTEQRDSAMYRCASSSTSGGDTGELFFGEGSRLTVL.

CDR3 region: CASSLSLGAGSYEQYF. DNA of the CDR3: TGCGCCAGCAGCTTGTCACTGGGGGCAGGGTCCTACGAGCAGTACTTC. V and J are TRBV5-1 and TRBJ2-7; perhaps TRBD1 as D (6 bases). Between the trimmed V and J ends, which lost 1 base and 1 base, there was a span of 15 bases. Germline V gene sequence: CDR1 SGHRS, CDR2 YFSETQ. There are 16 residues in the CDR3.

V gene TRBV24-1 combines with J gene TRBJ2-3; TRBD2 aligns across 10 bases. Germline assignment: CDR1 KGHDR and CDR2 SFDVKD. This CDR3 comprises 20 residues. J gave up 2 bases and V 10 bases, and 23 bases lay outside the gene matches. The CDR3 is CATVLSLAGGLLPLTDTQYF. The CDR3 DNA is TGTGCCACGGTATTGAGCTTAGCGGGAGGCCTCCTCCCCCTCACAGATACGCAGTATTTT.

The V gene is TRBV5-1, the J gene TRBJ1-3, with unresolved D. Deletions cut 3 bases from V and 2 bases from J, with 12 bases between. Germline-derived CDR1 and CDR2 are SGHRS and YFSETQ. The CDR3 covers 15 residues. CDR3 protein: CASSSESSAGNTIYF. CDR3 in DNA: TGCGCCAGCAGCTCGGAGTCGTCGGCTGGAAACACCATATATTTT.